This section outlines one T cell receptor beta chain sequence together with its context. Antigen specificity is unknown. This specimen comes from a study of blood T cells in healthy people across ages. Germline CDR1 is DFQATT and CDR2 is SNEGSKA (reference sequence). Between the trimmed V and J ends, which lost 5 bases and 9 bases, there was a span of 17 bases. This CDR3 region has 14 residues. Whole-study results and caveats: It was not possible, with unsorted PBMCs, to conclusively compare naive and antigen-experienced cells. From one million sequenced T cells, diversity estimates were lower bounds.

The authors ran a second PCR of about 6 to 11 cycles using a sample-barcoded 5' primer and a J-beta primer mix. Every sample produced at least 3 million CDR3-containing paired-end reads. TCRdb reprocessed the 5' RACE reads via MiXCR and lists one record per CDR3 protein. The data hold 700,000 or so distinct CDR3 sequences, with about a fifth observed a single time. The sequenced sample was blood. The chain carries TRBV20-1 and TRBJ1-6; no clear D. The clonotype was recovered from a man between 65 and 85 years old in good health. DNA of the CDR3: TGCAGTGCTCGTACGCTGGAAGGGATTTCACCCCTCCACTTT. It translates to CSARTLEGISPLHF.